The following is a T cell receptor (beta chain) sequence with its context. The entry originates in a study of shared clonotypes between healthy human individuals. Assay: immunoSEQ multiplex PCR; the TCRdb copy retains only in-frame clones and omits some. The profile shows about half a million clones, 79% of them singletons. About 90 million PBMCs were counted before genomic DNA extraction. Material: PBMCs. The sequence derives from a woman between 35 and 50 years old in good health. Some clones in this sample may be carry-over from other donors' samples.

CDR3 residues: CAISTAGTGGLGTQYF. CDR3 DNA sequence: TGTGCCATCAGTACAGCCGGGACAGGGGGACTGGGGACCCAGTACTTC. The rearrangement links TRBV10-3 to TRBJ2-5, with 11 bases aligning to TRBD1. This CDR3 comprises 16 residues. J was trimmed by 7 bases and V by 5 bases; bases with no gene match: 12. CDR1 is ENHRY, CDR2 SYGVKD, per germline.